Listed below are T cell receptor beta chains from one sample, sequenced in a study of early T cells in non-severe SARS-CoV-2 infection. TCRdb re-called the 5' RACE reads with MiXCR, one entry per CDR3 protein. The sample comprises 55,000 to 65,000 distinct CDR3 sequences, about 10% of which are singletons, and less than 10% rests with the top ten. Sequencing was performed on whole blood. These receptors were taken from an adult who was a healthcare worker with PCR-confirmed SARS-CoV-2 infection or an uninfected control (not recorded which). Both conserved end residues are part of each CDR3. A D gene is named only where the DNA matches it firmly. Some rows have no size entry. The others give once, few or many, or a class for an expanded clone.

clone size | J gene | CDR3 length | V gene | D gene | CDR3 DNA | CDR3 protein
few | TRBJ2-7 | 15 | TRBV6-5 | - | TGTGCCAGCAGTTACTCCAGGGGGGGCCCCTACGAGCAGTACTTC | CASSYSRGGPYEQYF
few | TRBJ2-1 | 13 | TRBV2 | - | TGTGCCAGCAGTGACCGAGGAAACAATGAGCAGTTCTTC | CASSDRGNNEQFF
few | TRBJ2-4 | 15 | TRBV19 | - | TGTGCCAGTAGCATTGACGGACTGGATAAAAACATTCAGTACTTC | CASSIDGLDKNIQYF
- | TRBJ2-7 | 16 | TRBV25-1 | - | TGTGCCAGCAGTGAATTTGGGACAACTAGCACCTACGAGCAGTACTTC | CASSEFGTTSTYEQYF
- | TRBJ1-5 | 15 | TRBV2 | TRBD1 | TGTGCCAGCAGTTGGGACAGGGGAAGCAATCAGCCCCAGCATTTT | CASSWDRGSNQPQHF
many | TRBJ1-1 | 13 | TRBV7-2 | - | TGTGCCAGCAGCTTAGTAGTCCGGGGTGAAGCTTTCTTT | CASSLVVRGEAFF
few | TRBJ1-1 | 15 | TRBV20-1 | TRBD1 | TGCAGTGCCAGCACCTTCGAGGGGGCGAGAACTGAAGCTTTCTTT | CSASTFEGARTEAFF
few | TRBJ2-1 | 16 | TRBV7-6 | TRBD1 | TGTGCCAGCAGCCCCCGACAGGGGGCGTCTCGTAATGAGCAGTTCTTC | CASSPRQGASRNEQFF
many | TRBJ2-5 | 15 | TRBV7-3 | - | TGTGCCAGCAGCAAACTGGGGCAGGGGCAAGAGACCCAGTACTTC | CASSKLGQGQETQYF
few | TRBJ1-2 | 13 | TRBV29-1 | - | TGCAGCGTTGAATCCCCCGGGCTTCGGGGCTACACCTTC | CSVESPGLRGYTF
many | TRBJ1-6 | 18 | TRBV6-6 | TRBD1 | TGTGCCAGCAGTTCCGACAGGGCGACGGGCTCCTATAATTCACCCCTCCACTTT | CASSSDRATGSYNSPLHF
- | TRBJ2-7 | 11 | TRBV2 | - | TGTGCCAGCAGAAGACTAGGGGGCTGGTACTTC | CASRRLGGWYF
many | TRBJ1-5 | 16 | TRBV4-1 | - | TGCGCCAGCAGCCAAGATTCAAGAAGGATTGGGCAGCCCCAGCATTTT | CASSQDSRRIGQPQHF
many | TRBJ1-2 | 11 | TRBV29-1 | - | TGCAGCGTTGAAAGGGTCTATGGCTACACCTTC | CSVERVYGYTF
- | TRBJ1-3 | 14 | TRBV6-1 | - | TGTGCCAGCAGCTTCCCAGACTCTGGAAACACCATATATTTT | CASSFPDSGNTIYF
- | TRBJ1-1 | 14 | TRBV2 | TRBD1 | TGTGCCAGCAGTGAGGACAGGGAATCGGCTGAAGCTTTCTTT | CASSEDRESAEAFF
many | TRBJ1-1 | 15 | TRBV7-2 | - | TGTGCCAGCAGCTTAGAGGGGTGGGAGAACACTGAAGCTTTCTTT | CASSLEGWENTEAFF
few | TRBJ1-2 | 16 | TRBV20-1 | TRBD1 | TGCAGTGCTGGCAAATCGACAGGGTTCGGAATGAAGGGCTACACCTTC | CSAGKSTGFGMKGYTF
- | TRBJ2-1 | 16 | TRBV10-3 | - | TGTGCCATCAGTGAGTCTAGGGGTAGCTCCTACAATGAGCAGTTCTTC | CAISESRGSSYNEQFF
many | TRBJ1-5 | 14 | TRBV7-2 | - | TGTGCCAGCAGCTCCGAGGGAAGCAATCAGCCCCAGCATTTT | CASSSEGSNQPQHF
many | TRBJ1-5 | 16 | TRBV21-1 | - | TGTGCCAGCAGCAAAAGGGGCGGGACAGGGGATCAGCCCCAGCATTTT | CASSKRGGTGDQPQHF
many | TRBJ2-3 | 11 | TRBV10-3 | - | TGTGCCACCCGAGGTGCCGATACGCAGTATTTT | CATRGADTQYF
many | TRBJ1-6 | 16 | TRBV5-1 | TRBD1 | TGCGCCAGCAGCACTTTGGGACAGGGCCTTAATTCACCCCTCCACTTT | CASSTLGQGLNSPLHF
many | TRBJ2-1 | 18 | TRBV9 | TRBD2 | TGTGCCAGCAGCGTCGGGACTAGCGGGAGCTTGTACTACAATGAGCAGTTCTTC | CASSVGTSGSLYYNEQFF